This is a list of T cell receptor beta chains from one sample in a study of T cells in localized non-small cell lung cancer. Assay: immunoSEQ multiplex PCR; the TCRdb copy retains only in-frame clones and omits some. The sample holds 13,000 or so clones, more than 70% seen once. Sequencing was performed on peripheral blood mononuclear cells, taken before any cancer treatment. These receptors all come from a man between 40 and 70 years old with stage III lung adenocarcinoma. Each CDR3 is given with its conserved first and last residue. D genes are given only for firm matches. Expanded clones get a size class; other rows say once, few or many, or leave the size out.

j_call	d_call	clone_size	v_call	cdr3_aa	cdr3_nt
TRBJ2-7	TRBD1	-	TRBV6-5	CASSVSGTGSYEQYF	TGTGCCAGCAGTGTATCCGGGACAGGGTCCTACGAGCAGTACTTC
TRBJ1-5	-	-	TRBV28	CASSSLIGSNQPQHF	TGTGCCAGCAGTTCCTTGATCGGCAGCAATCAGCCCCAGCATTTT
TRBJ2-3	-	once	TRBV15	CATSRGNGDTDTQYF	TGTGCCACCAGCAGGGGAAATGGGGACACAGATACGCAGTATTTT
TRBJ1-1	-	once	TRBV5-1	CASSLVAVLDTEAFF	TGCGCCAGCAGCTTGGTGGCAGTCTTAGACACTGAAGCTTTCTTT
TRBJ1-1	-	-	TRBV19	CATMQGFMNTEAFF	TGTGCCACTATGCAGGGGTTCATGAACACTGAAGCTTTCTTT
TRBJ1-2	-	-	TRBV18	CASSPPRGGNYGYTF	TGTGCCAGCTCACCACCAAGGGGCGGGAACTATGGCTACACCTTC
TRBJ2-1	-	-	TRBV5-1	CASSLVGGINEEQFF	TGCGCCAGCAGCTTGGTAGGAGGAATAAATGAGGAGCAGTTCTTC
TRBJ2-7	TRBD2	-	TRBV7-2	CASSLGLAGTYEQYF	TGTGCCAGCAGCTTGGGACTAGCGGGAACCTACGAGCAGTACTTC
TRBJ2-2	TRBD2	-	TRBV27	CASSLGGSGVGELFF	TGTGCCAGCAGTTTGGGCGGGAGCGGAGTCGGGGAGCTGTTTTTT
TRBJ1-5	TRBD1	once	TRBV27	CASSPSRDSLNQPQHF	TGTGCCAGCAGCCCCTCCCGGGACAGCCTCAATCAGCCCCAGCATTTT
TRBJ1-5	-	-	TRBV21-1	CAPRSHPQDRGYHSNQPQHF	TGTGCCCCCCGGTCACACCCCCAGGACAGGGGATACCATAGCAATCAGCCCCAGCATTTT
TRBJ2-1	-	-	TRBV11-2	CASSLVGASDEQFF	TGTGCCAGCAGCTTAGTCGGTGCTAGCGATGAGCAGTTCTTC
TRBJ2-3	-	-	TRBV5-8	CASSLVTGYFTDTQYF	TGTGCCAGCAGCTTGGTTACAGGATACTTCACAGATACGCAGTATTTT
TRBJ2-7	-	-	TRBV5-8	CASSPRLTAYEQYF	TGTGCCAGCAGCCCTAGGCTTACTGCCTACGAGCAGTACTTC
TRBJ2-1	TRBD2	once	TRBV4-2	CASSQTLAGVRNEQFF	TGTGCCAGCAGCCAAACTTTAGCGGGAGTGCGGAATGAGCAGTTCTTC
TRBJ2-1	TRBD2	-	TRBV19	CATLGLEYNEQFF	TGTGCCACCCTGGGACTAGAATACAATGAGCAGTTCTTC
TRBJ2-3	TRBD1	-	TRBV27	CASSLTAGGYTDTQYF	TGTGCCAGCAGTTTAACCGCAGGGGGATACACAGATACGCAGTATTTT
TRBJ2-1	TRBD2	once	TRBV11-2	CASSLGLAGLIYNEQFF	TGTGCCAGCAGTTTGGGACTAGCGGGATTAATCTACAATGAGCAGTTCTTC
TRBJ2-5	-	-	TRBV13	CASSLWTEQETQYF	TGTGCCAGCAGCCTATGGACAGAACAAGAGACCCAGTACTTC
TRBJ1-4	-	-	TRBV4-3	CASSQGIRRATNEKLFF	TGCGCCAGCAGCCAAGGTATCCGTAGAGCAACTAATGAAAAACTGTTTTTT
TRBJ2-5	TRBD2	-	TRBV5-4	CASSYWRGRGGQETQYF	TGTGCCAGCAGCTACTGGCGGGGACGGGGAGGGCAAGAGACCCAGTACTTC
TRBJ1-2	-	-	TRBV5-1	CASSLKGFGADYGYTF	TGCGCCAGCAGCTTGAAAGGCTTCGGGGCTGACTACGGCTACACCTTC
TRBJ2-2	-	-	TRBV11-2	CASSFGDPSFPTGELFF	TGTGCCAGCAGCTTTGGAGACCCCAGTTTTCCCACCGGGGAGCTGTTTTTT
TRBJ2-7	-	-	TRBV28	CASSLPFAGYEQYF	TGTGCCAGCAGTTTGCCCTTTGCTGGGTACGAGCAGTACTTC
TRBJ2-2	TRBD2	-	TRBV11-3	CASSSGTSNTGELFF	TGTGCCAGCAGCTCCGGGACTAGTAATACCGGGGAGCTGTTTTTT
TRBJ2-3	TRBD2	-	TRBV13	CASSSGLAADTQYF	TGTGCCAGCAGCTCAGGACTAGCGGCAGATACGCAGTATTTT
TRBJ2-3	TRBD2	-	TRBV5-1	CASSPRTSGKTDTQYF	TGCGCCAGCAGCCCTCGGACTAGCGGGAAAACAGATACGCAGTATTTT
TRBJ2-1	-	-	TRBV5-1	CASSLVQGIYNEQFF	TGCGCCAGCAGCCTGGTGCAGGGGATATACAATGAGCAGTTCTTC
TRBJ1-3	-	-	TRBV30	CAWSNAGYISGNTIYF	TGTGCCTGGAGTAATGCAGGGTATATTTCTGGAAACACCATATATTTT
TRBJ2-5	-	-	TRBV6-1	CASSEFRDYQETQYF	TGTGCCAGCAGTGAGTTCCGAGACTACCAAGAGACCCAGTACTTC
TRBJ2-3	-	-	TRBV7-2	CASSPYKATDTQYF	TGTGCCAGCAGCCCCTACAAAGCGACAGATACGCAGTATTTT
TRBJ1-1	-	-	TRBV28	CASRRGGSSTEAFF	TGTGCCAGCAGGAGGGGCGGATCGTCCACTGAAGCTTTCTTT
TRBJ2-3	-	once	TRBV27	CASRKEDTQYF	TGTGCCAGCAGAAAGGAAGATACGCAGTATTTT
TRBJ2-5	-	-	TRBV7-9	CASSLIWPGETQYF	TGTGCCAGCAGCTTAATTTGGCCCGGGGAGACCCAGTACTTC
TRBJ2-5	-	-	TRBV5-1	CASSPDGEETQYF	TGCGCCAGCAGCCCGGACGGAGAAGAGACCCAGTACTTC
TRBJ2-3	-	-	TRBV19	CASSNRAQASTDTQYF	TGTGCCAGTAGTAACAGGGCCCAAGCTAGCACAGATACGCAGTATTTT
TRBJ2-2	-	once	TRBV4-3	CASSLGDGGASGELFF	TGCGCCAGCAGCCTAGGGGACGGGGGCGCGTCCGGGGAGCTGTTTTTT
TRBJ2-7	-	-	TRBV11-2	CASSSTAPGTNEQYF	TGTGCCAGCAGCTCCACCGCGCCTGGTACAAACGAGCAGTACTTC
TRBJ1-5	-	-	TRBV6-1	CASSEGAGKDQPQHF	TGTGCCAGCAGTGAAGGGGCAGGGAAGGATCAGCCCCAGCATTTT
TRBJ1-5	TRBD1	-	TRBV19	CASSLQGGNQPQHF	TGTGCCAGTAGTCTACAGGGGGGCAATCAGCCCCAGCATTTT
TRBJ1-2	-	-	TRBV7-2	CASSLFVLGAGYTF	TGTGCCAGCAGCTTATTTGTTTTGGGGGCTGGCTACACCTTC
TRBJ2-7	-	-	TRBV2	CASSDARVSYEQYF	TGTGCCAGCAGTGACGCCAGGGTTTCCTACGAGCAGTACTTC
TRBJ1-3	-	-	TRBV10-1	CASSERRNPSGNTIYF	TGCGCCAGCAGTGAGCGACGGAATCCCTCTGGAAACACCATATATTTT
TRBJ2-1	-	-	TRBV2	CASVGWGNEQFF	TGTGCCAGTGTTGGATGGGGCAATGAGCAGTTCTTC
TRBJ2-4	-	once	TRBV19	CASSARLAKNIQYF	TGTGCCAGTAGTGCCAGACTAGCCAAAAACATTCAGTACTTC
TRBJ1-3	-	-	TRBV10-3	CASRPGAGNTIYF	TGTGCCAGCCGGCCGGGGGCGGGAAACACCATATATTTT
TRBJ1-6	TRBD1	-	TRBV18	CASSPLGTGGSPLHF	TGTGCCAGCTCACCACTGGGGACAGGGGGCTCACCCCTCCACTTT
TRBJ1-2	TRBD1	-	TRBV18	CASSPTGDYGYTF	TGTGCCAGCTCACCAACAGGGGACTATGGCTACACCTTC
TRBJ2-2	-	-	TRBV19	CASRDPTAPGELFF	TGTGCCAGTAGGGATCCAACAGCTCCCGGGGAGCTGTTTTTT
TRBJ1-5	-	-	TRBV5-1	CASSLAYRDYYQPQHF	TGCGCCAGCAGCTTGGCCTACCGGGACTACTATCAGCCCCAGCATTTT
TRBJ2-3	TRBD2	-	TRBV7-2	CASSLPHGSGRATDTQYF	TGTGCCAGCAGCTTGCCCCATGGAAGCGGGAGGGCGACAGATACGCAGTATTTT
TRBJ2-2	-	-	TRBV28	CASSFTSNTGELFF	TGTGCCAGCAGTTTCACTAGCAATACCGGGGAGCTGTTTTTT
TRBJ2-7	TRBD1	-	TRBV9	CASSARTGTYEQYF	TGTGCCAGCAGCGCCAGGACAGGGACCTACGAGCAGTACTTC